The clone carrying this T cell receptor (beta chain) was detected once. This sample stems from a study of blood T cell repertoires in COVID-19. Study as a whole: Italy, Spain and the United States were the sources of the convalescent and acute COVID-19 samples. Sources were T cells, B-cell-depleted T cells, or PBMCs; the material itself was cDNA or gDNA.

V trimming: 7 bases; J trimming: 8 bases; junction bases outside the gene matches: 7. The CDR3 is 14 residues long. CDR1 is MNHEY, CDR2 SMNVEV, per germline (reference sequence). The authors' processing: The authors estimated nucleated cell counts from reference gene primer amplification. Sequencing was performed with immunoSEQ multiplex PCR; in TCRdb, only in-frame clones are kept and a portion is missing. V, J and clone size derive from that table, while D and trimming were established from the DNA sequence. The sample consists of under 150,000 clones, roughly 90% of them appearing once. This sequence joins TRBV27 and TRBJ1-4; TRBD1 aligns across 10 bases. The sequenced material came from peripheral blood. This receptor was obtained from a human donor in a cohort sampled during active COVID-19. CDR3 coding DNA: TGTGCCAGCACCACGACAGGGGGCGGCGAAAAACTGTTTTTT. As protein: CASTTTGGGEKLFF.